The entry below gives a single TCR beta chain sequence along with its context. This same CDR3 is encoded by further DNA sequences in the sample. This record comes from a study of shared clonotypes between healthy human individuals. Produced via immunoSEQ multiplex PCR; TCRdb's table is partial and in-frame only. The sample includes some 500,000 clones, around 79% of them seen just once. This CDR3 is built from 14 residues. Trimming cost V 0 bases and J 1 base, with 5 bases left between them. The V gene's germline CDR1 is SGDLS and CDR2 YYNGEE. Sample: PBMCs. The sequence was obtained from a woman aged 40 to 50 in good health. Some clones in this sample may be carry-over from other donors' samples. The gene calls are TRBV9 and TRBJ2-1; unclear D gene. Here the CDR3 reads CASSVVGSYNEQFF. The CDR3 coding sequence is TGTGCCAGCAGCGTAGTCGGTTCCTACAATGAGCAGTTCTTC.